This paragraph reports one TCR beta chain. What this receptor recognizes is not known. No much larger clone is present one base from it, and per-base qualities are unavailable. The sample contains more than one DNA sequence encoding this CDR3. The data were taken from a study of blood T cell repertoires in COVID-19 (TCRdb year 2020). Turning to the overall study: Samples covering the acute and convalescent phases of COVID-19 were provided by collaborators in the United States, Italy and Spain. The material from the prospective study consisted of cDNA or gDNA derived from T cells, B-cell-depleted T cells, or PBMCs. Subjects who had been exposed to COVID-19, were actively infected with it, or had recovered from it provided the deeply sampled blood TCRbeta repertoires that made up the dataset. The sample metadata nearly always contained a de-identified subject ID, COVID-19 status, age in years and sex. A freely available public database, intended as a resource for researchers studying the immune response to SARS-CoV-2, is where the repertoires were released. Samples were obtained from the ongoing ImmuneRACE study (first 160 participants) and from roughly 1,300 subjects provided by 6 global collaborators. Where available, HLA class I and class II types were obtained from metadata supplied by the sample provider rather than from assay-based typing.

TCRbeta CDR3 regions were amplified from genomic DNA using the immunoSEQ Assay, a bias-controlled multiplex PCR. Turning to the authors' computational methods: The number of nucleated cells in each sample was estimated from the amplification of reference gene primers within the assay. Sequence reads were collapsed and filtered to measure the absolute abundance of every unique TCRbeta CDR3 rearrangement. For each sample, productive Simpson clonality was calculated as the square root of Simpson's diversity index over productive rearrangements. TCRdb stores this immuneACCESS table with in-frame sequences only. Part of the clones is absent; in the studies checked, under half of the shortfall reflects unresolved V genes, and no reason is known for the rest. The V and J calls and the clone size are those of that table, but D and trimming were determined from the DNA. This sample lists approximately 230,000 clones; roughly 80% were detected once. The top ten constitute about 20% of the sample.

What the work shows at the level of the full study, not this receptor alone: The amount of clinical and demographic metadata varied by source and participant and was provided uncurated.

CDR1 and CDR2, looked up from the germline V gene, are MNHEY and SVGAGI. V trim: 2 bases; J trim: 5 bases; unmatched bases: 5. The CDR3 spans 15 residues, from the cysteine through the phenylalanine. The read is trimmed to its CDR3 DNA, 45 bases read in frame from base 1. Whole blood was collected in K2EDTA tubes by collaborating institutions according to the institutions' own protocols. For TCRbeta analysis, collaborators shipped samples in one of three forms: frozen whole blood, isolated PBMCs, or DNA extracted from either of those sample types. This receptor was taken from a young man with active or convalescent COVID-19. This chain joins TRBV6-5 to TRBJ1-2; TRBD1 fits 10 bases in the junction. The sequencing input was peripheral blood. The CDR3 corresponds to CASSYRDRGGYGYTF. The DNA sequence reads TGTGCCAGCAGTTACCGGGACAGGGGTGGTTATGGCTACACCTTC.